This T cell receptor (beta chain) was sequenced during a study of CD8 T cells in ankylosing spondylitis. Study observations and caveats: The clones that were linked to disease were reported to be significantly enriched in matched synovial fluid samples from ankylosing spondylitis patients. The authors found the disease-linked clones to be CD8+ and relatively rare in peripheral blood.

The V end lost 7 bases, the J end lost 7 bases, and 13 bases lay between the germline ends. The length of the CDR3 is 11 residues. Germline lookup yields CDR1 GTSNPN and CDR2 SVGIG (reference sequence). 5'-RACE, quantitative and with molecular barcodes, yielded the TCR beta libraries. TCRdb called the 5' RACE reads again in MiXCR, with one record for every CDR3 protein. This sample has approximately 250,000 distinct CDR3 sequences; 10% occur once, and the top ten carry less than 3%. Details on this clonotype: The antigen is not known.

The sample taken for sequencing was blood, either unsorted or a sorted T cell fraction (not recorded which). The chain recombines TRBV30 with TRBJ1-1; D possibly corresponds to TRBD1 (6 bases). The source is a male donor with ankylosing spondylitis or in good health (not recorded which). The CDR3 loop reads CASGGAFEAFF. In DNA form, the CDR3 reads TGTGCCTCCGGGGGCGCGTTTGAAGCTTTCTTT.